The T cell receptor (beta chain) described here comes from a study of Ad26.COV2.S vaccination and SARS-CoV-2 variants (dated by TCRdb to the early 2020s). For the study in its entirety: Vaccine-arm donors came from COV1001, a multicentre, randomized, double-blind, placebo-controlled phase I-IIa trial of Ad26.COV2.S in healthy adults. Ad26.COV2.S was administered intramuscularly at 5 x 10^10 or 1 x 10^11 viral particles, either as a single shot or as two shots given 56 days apart. Sequencing of the TCRbeta repertoire served to evaluate the specificity and breadth of SARS-CoV-2-reactive T cell receptors following Ad26.COV2.S vaccination. The TCR-sequenced set comprised around 30 samples: roughly 19 Ad26.COV2.S vaccine recipients, 5 placebo recipients and 8 SARS-CoV-2 convalescent individuals. Trial participants were randomized into five groups of five, in which low-dose or high-dose Ad26.COV2.S was given once or twice, or placebo was given on both occasions. Throughout the experiments and outcome assessment, investigators stayed blinded to trial group allocation.

A note on this clone: Its antigen specificity is not known. Nothing much larger sits one base from this clone, and base qualities are not available.

TCRbeta CDR3 regions were sequenced with the immunoSEQ Assay. After extraction, genomic DNA underwent amplification by bias-controlled multiplex PCR, followed by high-throughput sequencing. In the source study's methods: Collapsing and filtering of sequences were performed to quantify the absolute abundance of each unique TCRbeta CDR3 region. Usable DNA was measured by amplifying reference genes present in all nucleated cells, and TCRbeta template counts were normalized to that usable DNA to estimate T cell fraction. Repertoire TCRs were annotated as SARS-CoV-2-specific when V gene, CDR3 amino acid sequence and J gene were exactly matched to a known reactive TCR set. The reference SARS-CoV-2 TCR set was derived from MIRA and filtered for enrichment in COVID-19-positive ImmuneCODE repertoires, a step that removed public or cross-reactive TCRs. Using the MIRA antigens, annotated TCRs were further analysed by specific ORF or by position within an ORF. Breadth was defined as the number of annotated unique rearrangements divided by the total number of unique productive rearrangements, and depth was defined as the summed frequency of the annotated unique rearrangements. Two-sided Wilcoxon rank-sum tests were used to compare TCR breadth between groups. The clones in this table, taken by TCRdb from immuneACCESS, are in-frame only. Not every clone is retained; where verified, under half of the shortfall comes from an unresolved V gene, and the cause of the rest is unknown. Clone size and the V and J calls come from that table; the DNA yielded D and trimming. The sample has approximately 350,000 clones on record, 83% of them singletons. Jointly, the top ten make up 7% to 9.5% of the sample.

General conclusions and limits of the study: The authors noted that total T cell responses may have been underestimated by the TCR breadth and depth analyses. Higher spike-specific TCR breadth was observed in Ad26.COV2.S recipients than in placebo recipients (P = 0.0014). Vaccine and placebo recipients had similar non-spike TCR breadth, a finding consistent with the vaccine containing only spike. After vaccination, substantial breadth of spike-specific CD8+ and CD4+ T cell responses was reported. The study lacked the statistical power to compare responses across vaccine doses or regimens.

The treatment or condition label on this specimen signifies: some 20 received Ad26.COV2.S at low or high dose, single or two shots; 5 received placebo; per-sample allocation not given. For vaccine and placebo recipients, the sequenced repertoires came from samples collected on day 63 after the first injection. In Cohort 1b, about two dozen adults aged 18-55 years were enrolled at a single site in Boston, USA, between 29 July and 7 August 2020. As a vaccine, Ad26.COV2.S was a replication-incompetent adenovirus type 26 vector that expressed a prefusion-stabilized SARS-CoV-2 spike protein derived from the original Wuhan strain. Sequences MNHEY (CDR1) and SMNVEV (CDR2) are obtained from the germline V gene (reference sequence). V trim: 8 bases; J trim: 7 bases; unmatched bases: 11. The CDR3 runs 14 residues from the cysteine to the phenylalanine. Only the CDR3 portion is preserved as DNA: 42 bases, with reading frame beginning at the first base.

This clonotype was sampled from a person aged 18-60 years who received the Ad26.COV2.S COVID-19 vaccine or a placebo. The chain couples TRBV27 to TRBJ1-2; TRBD1 fits 9 bases in the junction. The sequencing here drew on peripheral blood, taken in a trial of Ad26.COV2.S vaccine versus placebo. The bases read TGTGCCAGCGGACCAACAGGGGGCGCCTCTGGCTACACCTTC. The resulting protein is CASGPTGGASGYTF.